Described below is a single T cell receptor (beta chain) sequence and its context. Its antigen is unidentified. This record belongs to a study of T cell responses to AZD1222 COVID-19 vaccine. The V and J ends lost 4 bases and 6 bases, in that order; junction bases with no gene match: 3. This CDR3 is built from 12 residues. Looked up from germline, CDR1 is SQVTM and CDR2 is ANQGSEA. Study-level points and caveats: Within unmutated variant regions lay the reported targets of nearly half of spike-specific TCRs. Donors were chiefly white British, with a greater number of females, and clonal diversity was perhaps underestimated. Baseline testing showed seropositivity in only six AZD1222 recipients.

Generated by immunoSEQ multiplex PCR, the TCRdb table keeps only in-frame clones and is missing some. The table includes more than 140,000 clones, about 87% detected once. This specimen consisted of peripheral blood, obtained on day 0 of AZD1222 vaccination. The TCR sequence derives from an adult in good health. This sequence joins TRBV29-1 and TRBJ1-3; TRBD1 agrees at 7 bases. The CDR3 protein is CSVGTGLNTIYF. CDR3 coding DNA: TGCAGCGTTGGGACAGGTCTAAACACCATATATTTT.